The 20 T cell receptor beta chains listed next were all sequenced from one sample in a study of blood T cells in healthy people across ages. Sample-barcoded 5' priming and a J-beta primer mix drove a second PCR of 7 to 11 cycles. One entry per CDR3 protein, called by TCRdb with MiXCR from the 5' RACE reads. Found here are some 690,000 distinct CDR3 sequences, approximately 22% of them singletons; the top ten hold about 22%. Sequencing input: blood. Source of these receptors: a man aged 70-80 years in good health.

Only a few counts were recorded for this clonotype. The gene calls are TRBV11-2 and TRBJ2-3; the match to TRBD1 covers 8 bases. The CDR3 is 15 residues long. V lost 4 bases to trimming and J lost 4 bases; unmatched junction nucleotides: 7. CDR1 is SGHAT and CDR2 is FQNNGV in the germline V gene. The CDR3 DNA follows: TGTGCCAGCAGCTCGCGACAGACAGGGGCAGATACGCAGTATTTT. It encodes CASSSRQTGADTQYF.

This chain links TRBV19 with TRBJ2-2; TRBD1 matches at 9 bases. V trimming: 9 bases; J trimming: 4 bases; junction bases outside the gene matches: 12. The CDR3 sequence is 16 residues long. Germline V gene sequence: CDR1 LNHDA, CDR2 SQIVND (reference sequence). CDR3 DNA: TGTGCCAGCCACAACACAGGGGGCTCAGGCACCGGGGAGCTGTTTTTT. Its protein is CASHNTGGSGTGELFF.

The rearrangement joins TRBV6-2 or TRBV6-3 to TRBJ2-7; D call uncertain. Germline assignment: CDR1 MNHEY and CDR2 SVGEGT. The V gene lost 4 bases and the J gene lost 0 bases, with 19 bases spanning the gap. The CDR3 extends over 17 amino acids. CDR3 nucleotide sequence: TGTGCCAGCAGTTTTAATCATCGAGAACATACCTCCTACGAGCAGTACTTC. Translating it yields CASSFNHREHTSYEQYF.

This clonotype showed up just a few times. This chain uses TRBV13 with TRBJ2-6; no definite D call. Germline CDR1 is PRHDT and CDR2 is FYEKMQ (reference sequence). The CDR3 length is 13 residues. With 5 bases removed from V and 4 bases from J, the gap between germline ends came to 6 bases. CDR3 sequence (DNA): TGTGCCAGCAGCGCTAAGGGGGCCAACGTCCTGACTTTC. It specifies CASSAKGANVLTF.

This clonotype was seen a single time. The chain combines TRBV9 with TRBJ2-5; 13 bases are shared with TRBD2. Germline CDR1 reads SGDLS; CDR2 reads YYNGEE. The CDR3 is 16 residues long. After removal of 4 bases from V and 5 bases from J, the junction contained 8 bases not matched to a gene. Written as DNA, the CDR3 is TGTGCCAGCAGCCTAGGACTAGCGGGAGAGGGTGAGACCCAGTACTTC. As protein: CASSLGLAGEGETQYF.

This clonotype occurred many times. The rearrangement joins TRBV24-1 to TRBJ2-6; a possible D gene is TRBD1 (6 bases). Germline loops: CDR1 KGHDR, CDR2 SFDVKD. Trimming removed 4 bases at V and 10 bases at J, with 13 bases between. CDR3 length: 14 amino acids. CDR3 coding DNA: TGTGCCACCAGTGACACGGGACATGGTAACGTCCTGACTTTC. Protein: CATSDTGHGNVLTF.

The chain uses TRBV6-6 and TRBJ2-7, with 8 bases matching TRBD2. Germline values: CDR1 MNHNY, CDR2 SVGAGI (reference sequence). The CDR3 loop spans 15 amino acids. Losses at the gene ends were 5 bases for V and 1 base for J; bases not matched to a gene: 7. Here the CDR3 DNA reads TGTGCCAGCAGTGGCAGCAGCGGGGGTTCCTACGAGCAGTACTTC. This gives the protein CASSGSSGGSYEQYF.

The J gene is TRBJ1-1, the V gene TRBV24-1; the match to TRBD1 covers 10 bases. This CDR3 has 14 residues. Per the germline V gene, CDR1 is KGHDR and CDR2 is SFDVKD. V shed 7 bases and J 2 bases; nucleotides not matched to a gene: 3. The CDR3 is CATRGQGTNTEAFF. DNA for the CDR3: TGTGCCACCAGGGGACAGGGGACTAACACTGAAGCTTTCTTT.

This clonotype was seen repeatedly, ten times or more. The CDR3 region is CASSGTSGYNEQFF. For the CDR3, the DNA is TGTGCCAGCTCCGGGACTAGCGGATACAATGAGCAGTTCTTC. This rearrangement joins TRBV2 to TRBJ2-1; TRBD2 matches 11 bases. Germline V gene lookup returns CDR1 SNHLY and CDR2 FYNNEI. After removal of 8 bases from V and 4 bases from J, the junction contained 4 bases not matched to a gene. This CDR3 spans 14 amino acids.

This clonotype was seen a handful of times. The chain uses TRBV7-7 and TRBJ2-1; D is ambiguous. The CDR3 sequence is 13 residues long. Germline V gives CDR1 SSHAT, CDR2 FNYEAQ (reference sequence). V lost 2 bases and J lost 7, with 9 bases in between. The CDR3 loop reads CASSLRLGNEQFF. The DNA of the CDR3 is TGTGCCAGCAGCTTAAGACTGGGGAATGAGCAGTTCTTC.

The rearrangement links TRBV7-6 to TRBJ2-1; tentative D call: TRBD2 (5 bases). CDR3 size: 14 residues. The germline V gene has CDR1 SGHVS and CDR2 FNYEAQ. V lost 5 bases and J lost 5, with 13 bases in between. CDR3 bases: TGTGCCAGCAGCCTGACCGGGATAGACAATGAGCAGTTCTTC. Amino acids: CASSLTGIDNEQFF. The whole variable domain, remainder taken from reference TRBV7-6 and TRBJ2-1, is GAGVSQSPRYKVTKRGQDVALRCDPISGHVSLYWYRQALGQGPEFLTYFNYEAQQDKSGLPNDRFSAERPEGSISTLTIQRTEQRDSAMYRCASSLTGIDNEQFFGPGTRLTVL.

This clonotype was counted between two and nine times. J is TRBJ2-3 and V is TRBV20-1; D assignment may be TRBD1 or TRBD2 (6 bases each). V lost 1 base and J lost 5, with 25 bases in between. Per the germline V gene, CDR1 is DFQATT and CDR2 is SNEGSKA (reference sequence). The CDR3 extends over 18 amino acids. The CDR3 reads CSARAGAKAAAAGDTQYF. In DNA form, the CDR3 reads TGCAGTGCTAGAGCGGGGGCCAAAGCAGCAGCAGCAGGAGATACGCAGTATTTT.

The chain has TRBV12-3 or TRBV12-4 and TRBJ2-2; 9 bases match TRBD2. The V gene end was trimmed by 5 bases and the J gene end by 5 bases; junction bases not matched to a gene: 6. The CDR3 runs 15 residues. The CDR3: CASSAIAGDTGELFF. CDR3 in DNA: TGTGCCAGCAGTGCCATAGCGGGAGATACCGGGGAGCTGTTTTTT.

The chain carries TRBV19 and TRBJ1-3; 9 bases map to TRBD1. Germline values: CDR1 LNHDA, CDR2 SQIVND (reference sequence). The junction had 5 bases not matched to a gene; V was cut back by 9 bases and J by 2 bases. The CDR3 length is 14 residues. The CDR3 spells CASYGTGTGNTIYF. As DNA, the CDR3 is TGTGCCAGCTACGGGACAGGGACTGGAAACACCATATATTTT.

The rearrangement links TRBV29-1 to TRBJ2-7; weak D call: TRBD1 (6 bases). Trimming left V 4 bases short and J 2 bases short, with 6 bases between. The CDR3 covers 11 residues. Germline V gives CDR1 SQVTM, CDR2 ANQGSEA. The CDR3 DNA follows: TGCAGCGTTGGACAGGCCTACGAGCAGTACTTC. As protein: CSVGQAYEQYF.

This chain joins TRBV12-3 or TRBV12-4 and TRBJ1-2, with D hard to call. The CDR3 has 12 amino acids. Deletions cut 6 bases from V and 8 bases from J, with 13 bases between. CDR3 in amino acids: CASRPTGAGYTF. CDR3 sequence (DNA): TGTGCCAGCAGACCGACGGGCGCCGGCTACACCTTC.

This clonotype was observed a few times. The J gene is TRBJ2-5, the V gene TRBV20-1; D perhaps matches TRBD1 (5 bases). Per germline, CDR1 DFQATT and CDR2 SNEGSKA (reference sequence). V was cut by 3 bases and J by 0 bases, with 8 bases left in between. The CDR3 is 13 amino acids. Here the CDR3 reads CSASDRNQETQYF. Here the CDR3 DNA reads TGCAGTGCTAGCGACAGAAACCAAGAGACCCAGTACTTC.

This clonotype was seen more than once but under ten times. The CDR3 loop is CATKNEAVGGELFF. CDR3 nucleotide sequence: TGTGCCACCAAAAACGAGGCGGTTGGCGGGGAGCTGTTTTTT. This chain joins TRBV24-1 and TRBJ2-2; the D is unclear. Trimming took off 8 bases at V and 7 bases at J, with 16 bases between the two ends. The V gene's germline CDR1 is KGHDR and CDR2 SFDVKD. This CDR3 contains 14 residues.

The chain recombines TRBV29-1 with TRBJ1-1; no firm D call. CDR1 is SQVTM and CDR2 is ANQGSEA in the germline V gene. The CDR3 is made up of 11 amino acids. The germline V and J ends were trimmed by 7 bases and 8 bases, with 14 bases remaining between them. The CDR3 DNA follows: TGCAGCGCATGGGAGCGGACCGAAGCTTTCTTT. Its protein is CSAWERTEAFF. The full variable domain, in which reference TRBV29-1 and TRBJ1-1 provide the parts outside the CDR3, is SAVISQKPSRDICQRGTSLTIQCQVDSQVTMMFWYRQQPGQSLTLIATANQGSEATYESGFVIDKFPISRPNLTFSTLTVSNMSPEDSSIYLCSAWERTEAFFGQGTRLTVV.

Of note for this clonotype: Its ends do not fully match the called genes, so a read error is possible. The chain links TRBV9 to TRBJ1-2; maybe TRBD1 (6 bases). The CDR3 contains 14 residues. Looked up from germline, CDR1 is SGDLS and CDR2 is YYNGEE. DNA for the CDR3: TGTGCCAGCAGCGTAGCTCAAGGGGGGTATGGCTGCACCTTC. Protein: CASSVAQGGYGCTF. Drawing the rest from reference TRBV9 and TRBJ1-2, the complete variable domain is DSGVTQTPKHLITATGQRVTLRCSPRSGDLSVYWYQQSLDQGLQFLIQYYNGEERAKGNILERFSAQQFPDLHSELNLSSLELGDSALYFCASSVAQGGYGCTFGSGTRLTVV.